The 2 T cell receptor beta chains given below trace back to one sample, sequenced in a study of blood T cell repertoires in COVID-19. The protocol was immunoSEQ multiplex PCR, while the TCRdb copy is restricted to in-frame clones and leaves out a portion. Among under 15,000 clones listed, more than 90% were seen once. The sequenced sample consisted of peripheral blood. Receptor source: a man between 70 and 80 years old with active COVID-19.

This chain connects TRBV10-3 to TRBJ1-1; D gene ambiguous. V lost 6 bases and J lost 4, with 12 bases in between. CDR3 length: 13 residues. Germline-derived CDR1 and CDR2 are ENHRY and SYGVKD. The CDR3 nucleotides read TGTGCCATCAGGTCCCCGACGGGCACTGAAGCTTTCTTT. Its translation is CAIRSPTGTEAFF.

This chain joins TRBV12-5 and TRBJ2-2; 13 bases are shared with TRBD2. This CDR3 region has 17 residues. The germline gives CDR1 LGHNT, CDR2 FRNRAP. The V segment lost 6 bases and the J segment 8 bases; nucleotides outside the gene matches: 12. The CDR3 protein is CASGVTSGGLQPGELFF. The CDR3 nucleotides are TGTGCTAGTGGGGTGACTAGCGGGGGGTTACAACCGGGGGAGCTGTTTTTT. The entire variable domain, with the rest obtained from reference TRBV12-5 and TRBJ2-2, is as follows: DARVTQTPRHKVTEMGQEVTMRCQPILGHNTVFWYRQTMMQGLELLAYFRNRAPLDDSGMPKDRFSAEMPDATLATLKIQPSEPRDSAVYFCASGVTSGGLQPGELFFGEGSRLTVL.